A selection of T cell receptor beta chains follows, all from one sample in a study of a mutant IDH1 vaccine in newly diagnosed glioma. These receptors' targets are unknown. TCRdb keeps only in-frame clones here, not all; method: immunoSEQ multiplex PCR. The repertoire includes 30,000 to 45,000 clones, roughly 70% of them detected once, and more than 7% sits in the top ten. Sequences were derived from PBMCs, sampled from a glioma patient whose treatment included an IDH1 peptide vaccine. These receptors all come from a man aged 40-50 years with glioma. CDR3s include the opening cysteine and the closing phenylalanine or tryptophan. Fields, in order: clone size, V gene, J gene, D gene, CDR3 length, CDR3 DNA, CDR3 protein. The D gene is left open where the match is weak. Clone size is not always given. Where it is, it says once, few, many or a class for expanded clones.

.	TRBV14	TRBJ2-5	TRBD2	17	TGTGCCAGCAGCCCCGGATTAGCGGGAGGTCGGGGAGAGACCCAGTACTTC	CASSPGLAGGRGETQYF
.	TRBV7-9	TRBJ2-2	.	15	TGTGCCAGCAGCTTAAGGATCGCCGGAGCCGGGGAGCTGTTTTTT	CASSLRIAGAGELFF
.	TRBV4-1	TRBJ2-6	.	17	TGCGCCAGCAGCCAGATAACAGGGAACTCTGGGGCCAACGTCCTGACTTTC	CASSQITGNSGANVLTF
.	TRBV5-1	TRBJ2-1	TRBD2	15	TGCGCCAGCAGCTCCGGGACTAGCGGGAGCAATGAGCAGTTCTTC	CASSSGTSGSNEQFF
.	TRBV25-1	TRBJ1-6	.	14	TGTGCCAGCAGTGAGGCAGGGCAAAATTCACCCCTCCACTTT	CASSEAGQNSPLHF
.	TRBV29-1	TRBJ2-2	TRBD2	16	TGCAGCGTTGTCCGGACTAGCGGGACCGACACCGGGGAGCTGTTTTTT	CSVVRTSGTDTGELFF
.	TRBV19	TRBJ2-1	TRBD2	16	TGTGCCAGTAGTACTCTAGCGGGCCTCTCCTACAATGAGCAGTTCTTC	CASSTLAGLSYNEQFF
.	TRBV5-1	TRBJ1-2	TRBD1	15	TGCGCCAGCAGCCCGAGTGTGGGACAGACCTATGGCTACACCTTC	CASSPSVGQTYGYTF
few	TRBV6-4	TRBJ2-1	.	13	TGTGCCAGCTGGACTGCATCTGACAATGAGCAGTTCTTC	CASWTASDNEQFF
few	TRBV18	TRBJ1-5	TRBD1	15	TGTGCCAGCTCACCAACGGGACAGACTAATCAGCCCCAGCATTTT	CASSPTGQTNQPQHF
once	TRBV6-5	TRBJ1-2	TRBD1	15	TGTGCCAGCAGTTTGCAGGGGGCGGCCAGCTATGGCTACACCTTC	CASSLQGAASYGYTF
.	TRBV19	TRBJ2-7	TRBD2	13	TGTGCCAGTAGTATAAGCGGGAGCAGCGAGCAGTACTTC	CASSISGSSEQYF
.	TRBV5-6	TRBJ1-1	.	15	TGTGCCAGCAGCTTGGGACGGTCGCTCCTCACTGAAGCTTTCTTT	CASSLGRSLLTEAFF
.	TRBV18	TRBJ2-7	.	15	TGTGCCAGCTCCCAGATGGGGACAAGCTCCTACGAGCAGTACTTC	CASSQMGTSSYEQYF
.	TRBV25-1	TRBJ1-2	.	13	TGTGCCAGCAGTGGACGGGAACTCTATGGCTACACCTTC	CASSGRELYGYTF
.	TRBV6-5	TRBJ1-2	.	13	TGTGCCAGCAGGCTAGGGTATGACTATGGCTACACCTTC	CASRLGYDYGYTF
.	TRBV6-6	TRBJ2-2	.	15	TGTGCCAGCAGTGTCGCCGGACAAAACACCGGGGAGCTGTTTTTT	CASSVAGQNTGELFF
once	TRBV27	TRBJ2-3	TRBD1	15	TGTGCCAGCAGTAAGGGACAGGACGGAACAGATACGCAGTATTTT	CASSKGQDGTDTQYF
.	TRBV9	TRBJ2-1	.	17	TGTGCCAGCAGCGTAGGGCTTGTCTCCCAGAGATACAATGAGCAGTTCTTC	CASSVGLVSQRYNEQFF
once	TRBV5-4	TRBJ1-2	.	14	TGTGCCAGCAGCTTGGAGACACAAAGCAATGGCTACACCTTC	CASSLETQSNGYTF
.	TRBV28	TRBJ1-5	.	14	TGTGCCAGCAGTTTATCGAGGGGGGCTCAGCCCCAGCATTTT	CASSLSRGAQPQHF
.	TRBV27	TRBJ2-3	.	13	TGTGCCAGCAGTTCGCCAGGCACAGATACGCAGTATTTT	CASSSPGTDTQYF
.	TRBV11-3	TRBJ1-4	TRBD1	15	TGTGCCAGCAGCTCTACAGGGGGTCGGGGTGAAAAACTGTTTTTT	CASSSTGGRGEKLFF
.	TRBV6-6	TRBJ2-1	TRBD2	15	TGTGCCAGCCGCCCCGGGGGGTCGAGGATCAATGAGCAGTTCTTC	CASRPGGSRINEQFF
.	TRBV29-1	TRBJ2-5	.	18	TGCAGCGTTGAAGGCTTGGGGGTGGCATGGGGGGCCCAAGAGACCCAGTACTTC	CSVEGLGVAWGAQETQYF
.	TRBV23-1	TRBJ2-7	.	19	TGCGCCAGCACTCGAAACCCCCTTTTCAACGGCACTTTTCCCTACGAGCAGTACTTC	CASTRNPLFNGTFPYEQYF
.	TRBV12-5	TRBJ1-1	TRBD1	15	TGTGCTAGTGGTCCCGGACAGGGAATGAACACTGAAGCTTTCTTT	CASGPGQGMNTEAFF
.	TRBV30	TRBJ2-4	TRBD2	13	TGTGCCTGGAGTCGGGTGTCGGGGGGGATTCAGTACTTC	CAWSRVSGGIQYF
.	TRBV13	TRBJ2-7	.	12	TGTGCCAGCAGCTCACAGGGACACGAGCAGTACTTC	CASSSQGHEQYF
.	TRBV20-1	TRBJ2-1	.	11	TGCAGTGCTAGAGCCGACAGTGAGCAGTTCTTC	CSARADSEQFF
.	TRBV7-2	TRBJ1-6	.	18	TGTGCCAGCAGGGAAGACACCGATACAGGACCCTATAATTCACCCCTCCACTTT	CASREDTDTGPYNSPLHF
.	TRBV6-4	TRBJ1-5	.	15	TGTGCCAGCAGCGCTCAGGGGAATAGCAATCAGCCCCAGCATTTT	CASSAQGNSNQPQHF
.	TRBV19	TRBJ1-2	.	15	TGTGCCAGTAGTAGGGGGAAGGTCGGTTTCTATGGCTACACCTTC	CASSRGKVGFYGYTF
.	TRBV18	TRBJ2-3	TRBD1	14	TGTGCCAGCTCACCGGGACAGGGGCCAGATACGCAGTATTTT	CASSPGQGPDTQYF
.	TRBV30	TRBJ1-1	TRBD1	14	TGTGCCTGGAGAAGACAGGGCGGCGGCACTGAAGCTTTCTTT	CAWRRQGGGTEAFF
.	TRBV5-4	TRBJ2-3	TRBD2	16	TGTGCCAGCAGCTCCGGACTAGCGGAAAGCACAGATACGCAGTATTTT	CASSSGLAESTDTQYF
.	TRBV5-6	TRBJ2-1	.	14	TGTGCCAGCTCGGCTAGGGTCGGGTACAATGAGCAGTTCTTC	CASSARVGYNEQFF
.	TRBV9	TRBJ2-2	.	15	TGTGCCAGCAGCGTGGCGGGGGCCAGCACCGGGGAGCTGTTTTTT	CASSVAGASTGELFF
.	TRBV5-1	TRBJ2-5	TRBD2	16	TGCGCCAGCAGCCCCGGGACTAGCGGGAGGATGGAGACCCAGTACTTC	CASSPGTSGRMETQYF
.	TRBV5-1	TRBJ1-3	.	15	TGCGCCAGCAGCCCTCCCCAGAGCTCTGGAAACACCATATATTTT	CASSPPQSSGNTIYF
few	TRBV4-1	TRBJ1-5	.	13	TGCGCCAGCAGCCAAGTCCCCAATCAGCCCCAGCATTTT	CASSQVPNQPQHF
.	TRBV12-5	TRBJ2-7	TRBD1	15	TGTGCTAGTGGTTTGGTACGACAGGGGGCCTACGAGCAGTACTTC	CASGLVRQGAYEQYF
.	TRBV19	TRBJ2-6	.	18	TGTGCCAGTACTATACTCGGGACCGCTATCTCTGGGGCCAACGTCCTGACTTTC	CASTILGTAISGANVLTF
once	TRBV28	TRBJ2-5	.	15	TGTGCCAGCAGCCCTATGCCGCCTACGCCAGAGACCCAGTACTTC	CASSPMPPTPETQYF
.	TRBV6-1	TRBJ1-2	TRBD1	15	TGTGCCATCTTGACCTCCGGGACAGCAGGCTATGGCTACACCTTC	CAILTSGTAGYGYTF
.	TRBV18	TRBJ2-7	.	13	TGTGCCAGCTCGGGGGTACTGCAGAACGAGCAGTACTTC	CASSGVLQNEQYF
.	TRBV19	TRBJ2-1	.	12	TGTGCCAGTAGTATAGATTCAGCGAACCGGGTCTTC	CASSIDSANRVF
.	TRBV5-4	TRBJ2-3	.	12	TGTGCCAGCAGCCCCACTCCAGATACGCAGTATTTT	CASSPTPDTQYF
.	TRBV6-4	TRBJ2-3	.	15	TGTGCCAGCAGTGTCACAGGAATTAGCACAGATACGCAGTATTTT	CASSVTGISTDTQYF
.	TRBV9	TRBJ2-2	.	15	TGTGCCAGCAGCGTAGTGGGGGGCAGAGGCGGGGAGCTGTTTTTT	CASSVVGGRGGELFF
.	TRBV7-2	TRBJ1-4	.	17	TGTGCCAGCAGCTCCGGGACAAGGGGTTTGACTAATGAAAAACTGTTTTTT	CASSSGTRGLTNEKLFF
once	TRBV5-8	TRBJ2-1	TRBD2	16	TGTGCCAGCAGCGGGACTAGCGGGAAGCGCTACAATGAGCAGTTCTTC	CASSGTSGKRYNEQFF
.	TRBV5-1	TRBJ1-4	.	17	TGCGCCAGCAGTCGAGCCGCAGGCACCACAACTAATGAAAAACTGTTTTTT	CASSRAAGTTTNEKLFF
.	TRBV27	TRBJ2-3	.	15	TGTGCCAGCAGTAGATACCGACAGGCCACAGATACGCAGTATTTT	CASSRYRQATDTQYF
.	TRBV6-4	TRBJ2-1	TRBD2	15	TGTGCCAGCAGTGACGGGACTAGCGGGGACAATGAGCAGTTCTTC	CASSDGTSGDNEQFF
.	TRBV6-1	TRBJ2-3	.	13	TGTGCCAGCACACGACTTGTCACAGATACGCAGTATTTT	CASTRLVTDTQYF